The T cell receptor beta chain under discussion was sequenced for a study of blood T cell repertoires in COVID-19. For the study at large: Whether acute or convalescent, the COVID-19 samples came from the United States, Italy and Spain. Nucleic acid was either cDNA or gDNA, and it came from T cells, B-cell-depleted T cells, or PBMCs.

The ends were cut back, 6 bases at V and 7 bases at J, with 15 bases in the middle. This CDR3 comprises 13 residues. Germline V lookup: CDR1 LNHDA, CDR2 SQIVND (reference sequence). This clone was found many times. Source study methods: Estimation of nucleated cell counts relied on the amplification of reference gene primers. Produced via immunoSEQ multiplex PCR; TCRdb's table is partial and in-frame only. For V, J and clone size, that table is used; D and trimming come from the DNA. The sample carries about 270,000 clones, roughly 80% recorded once. The source of this sequence is a woman aged 50 to 60 who had recovered from COVID-19. The chain has TRBV19 and TRBJ1-2; D is ambiguous. Material: peripheral blood. In DNA form, the CDR3 reads TGTGCCAGTAGGCCGGGATCTGGAGTTGGCTACACCTTC. This gives the protein CASRPGSGVGYTF.